The rows below give T cell receptor beta chains drawn from one sample of a study of blood T cells in healthy people across ages. MiXCR, run by TCRdb on the 5' RACE reads, gives a single entry per CDR3 protein. The table records about 780,000 distinct CDR3 sequences, about 47% of them present only once. Specimen: blood. The receptor source for this set is a man older than 75 in good health. CDR3s include the opening cysteine and the closing phenylalanine or tryptophan. D genes are given only for firm matches. Rows give clone size only sometimes, using once, few, many, or a class for an expanded clone.

CDR3	DNA	D	size	V	J
CSAMDGYGYTF	TGCAGCGCTATGGACGGCTATGGCTACACCTTC	NA	once	TRBV29-1	TRBJ1-2
CASSLRGNNEKLFF	TGTGCCAGCAGCTTGAGGGGGAATAATGAAAAACTGTTTTTT	NA	NA	TRBV7-9	TRBJ1-4
CSTSGTSTDTQYF	TGCAGTACTAGCGGGACGTCCACAGATACGCAGTATTTT	TRBD2	once	TRBV20-1	TRBJ2-3
CSAKFPGSRNEQFF	TGCAGTGCCAAATTTCCGGGCTCACGAAATGAGCAGTTCTTC	NA	few	TRBV20-1	TRBJ2-1
CASSDSAFWGEEQFF	TGTGCCAGCAGTGATTCTGCGTTTTGGGGGGAGGAGCAGTTCTTC	NA	NA	TRBV6-1	TRBJ2-1
CSAVPGLAVQETQYF	TGCAGTGCCGTACCGGGACTAGCGGTGCAAGAGACCCAGTACTTC	TRBD2	NA	TRBV20-1	TRBJ2-5
CASSFGTGAILAKNIQYF	TGCGCCAGCAGCTTTGGGACAGGGGCCATACTAGCCAAAAACATTCAGTACTTC	TRBD1	NA	TRBV5-1	TRBJ2-4
CSVEKTAFSYNEQFF	TGCAGCGTTGAAAAAACAGCATTCTCCTACAATGAGCAGTTCTTC	NA	NA	TRBV29-1	TRBJ2-1
CSAYYMGYNEQFF	TGCAGTGCTTATTATATGGGGTACAATGAGCAGTTCTTC	NA	NA	TRBV20-1	TRBJ2-1
CASSRLFDRGRSDTQYF	TGTGCCAGCAGCCGCCTTTTTGATCGGGGAAGATCGGATACGCAGTATTTT	NA	NA	TRBV4-2	TRBJ2-3
CASSLTGSKNIQYF	TGTGCCAGCAGCTTGACAGGTTCCAAAAACATTCAGTACTTC	NA	few	TRBV5-6	TRBJ2-4
CASSLGLAGDRDTQYF	TGTGCCAGCAGCTTAGGACTAGCGGGAGACAGAGATACGCAGTATTTT	TRBD2	NA	TRBV7-3	TRBJ2-3
CASSKDTNYEQYF	TGCGCCAGCAGTAAGGACACAAACTACGAGCAGTACTTC	NA	NA	TRBV10-1	TRBJ2-7
CASSIGGVAGFGWFF	TGTGCCAGTAGTATAGGAGGAGTAGCGGGGTTTGGATGGTTCTTC	TRBD2	NA	TRBV19	TRBJ2-1
CASSLAGHLEQYF	TGTGCCAGCAGCTTAGCCGGTCACCTAGAGCAGTACTTC	NA	few	TRBV7-6	TRBJ2-5
CASSEATVTGELFF	TGTGCCAGCAGTGAAGCGACAGTCACCGGGGAGCTGTTTTTT	NA	NA	TRBV2	TRBJ2-2
CASSLSSGRALRNEQFF	TGTGCCAGCAGCCTTTCTAGCGGGAGGGCTTTGAGGAATGAGCAGTTCTTC	TRBD2	NA	TRBV7-6	TRBJ2-1
CASSPTQTGGFSGYTF	TGTGCCAGCAGCCCAACCCAGACAGGGGGCTTTAGTGGCTACACCTTC	TRBD1	NA	TRBV5-4	TRBJ1-2
CASSQVRGTYEQYF	TGCGCCAGCAGCCAAGTTCGGGGAACCTACGAGCAGTACTTC	NA	many	TRBV4-3	TRBJ2-7
CASSWTPGSIIDGYTF	TGCGCCAGCAGCTGGACCCCGGGCAGTATTATAGATGGCTACACCTTC	NA	NA	TRBV5-1	TRBJ1-2
CASSGGIYEQYF	TGTGCCAGCTCAGGGGGCATCTACGAGCAGTACTTC	TRBD1	NA	TRBV6-2/TRBV6-3	TRBJ2-7
CSTQGTGRNEQFF	TGCAGCACCCAAGGGACAGGGCGGAATGAGCAGTTCTTC	TRBD1	few	TRBV29-1	TRBJ2-1
CASRGTARNEQYF	TGTGCCAGCAGGGGGACAGCGAGGAACGAGCAGTACTTC	TRBD1	few	TRBV28	TRBJ2-7
CASKMGQQSYEQYF	TGTGCCAGCAAAATGGGACAGCAGTCTTACGAGCAGTACTTC	TRBD1	NA	TRBV7-2	TRBJ2-7
CASSLDPGLAKNIQYF	TGTGCCAGCAGCTTAGACCCCGGGCTAGCCAAAAACATTCAGTACTTC	NA	few	TRBV7-2	TRBJ2-4
CASSSRGRRELFF	TGTGCCAGCAGCTCTAGGGGGCGCAGGGAGCTGTTTTTT	TRBD1	NA	TRBV7-2	TRBJ2-2
CASSQGGGLLGTQFF	TGCGCCAGCAGCCAAGGAGGCGGCCTCCTGGGGACCCAGTTCTTC	NA	NA	TRBV4-3	TRBJ2-1
CSARVRDRLNQPQHF	TGCAGTGCTAGAGTGCGGGATAGGTTGAATCAGCCCCAGCATTTT	NA	few	TRBV20-1	TRBJ1-5
CASSEWAYSNYGYTF	TGTGCCAGCAGTGAGTGGGCATACTCTAACTATGGCTACACCTTC	NA	NA	TRBV6-1	TRBJ1-2
CAIKAGLNTGELFF	TGTGCCATCAAGGCGGGATTGAACACCGGGGAGCTGTTTTTT	NA	NA	TRBV10-3	TRBJ2-2
CASSTQTSARGTQYF	TGCGCCAGCAGCACCCAAACTAGCGCCAGAGGTACGCAGTATTTT	TRBD2	NA	TRBV5-1	TRBJ2-3
CASTFPGPGLSEQYF	TGTGCCAGCACGTTTCCCGGGCCGGGTCTCTCTGAGCAGTACTTC	NA	once	TRBV2	TRBJ2-4
CASSFMGAQETRYF	TGTGCCAGCAGCTTTATGGGGGCTCAAGAGACCCGGTACTTC	NA	NA	TRBV12-3/TRBV12-4	TRBJ2-4
CASSLGLNRELFF	TGTGCCAGCAGCCTGGGACTTAACCGGGAGCTGTTTTTT	NA	NA	TRBV3-1	TRBJ2-2
CASMAGQGEDEQFF	TGTGCCAGCATGGCAGGACAGGGTGAGGATGAGCAGTTCTTC	TRBD1	NA	TRBV7-9	TRBJ2-1